Only a few counts were recorded for the clone carrying this T cell receptor (beta chain). Its antigen remains unknown. This CDR3 is built from 15 residues. The germline V gene has CDR1 SGHVS and CDR2 FNYEAQ. Trimming cost V 5 bases and J 3 bases, with 17 bases left between them. This sample stems from a study of beta chain features in type 1 diabetes. Broader study findings: Patients with Type 1 diabetes showed moderately but significantly shorter TCRB CDR3s in all four CD4+ subsets. The naive, central memory and Treg TCRB repertoires showed an apparent similarity that was greater among patients than among healthy donors. The study found fewer insertions and more deletions at VDJ junctions in type 1 diabetes patients.

Populations isolated by sorting all had purity greater than 95%. Since all of the isolated RNA was reverse transcribed, expressed TCRB transcripts were what got sequenced. The protocol was immunoSEQ multiplex PCR, while the TCRdb copy is restricted to in-frame clones and leaves out a portion. The sample includes 150,000 to 200,000 clones, roughly 8% of them seen just once. V and J are TRBV7-6 and TRBJ2-7, with D possibly being TRBD1 (5 bases). This sequence originates from a woman in her thirties or forties with type 1 diabetes. The sequenced sample consisted of central memory CD4+ T cells from blood. CDR3 in DNA: TGTGCCAGCAGCCCCAGGGTTGGAACATTCTACGAGCAGTACTTC. As protein: CASSPRVGTFYEQYF.